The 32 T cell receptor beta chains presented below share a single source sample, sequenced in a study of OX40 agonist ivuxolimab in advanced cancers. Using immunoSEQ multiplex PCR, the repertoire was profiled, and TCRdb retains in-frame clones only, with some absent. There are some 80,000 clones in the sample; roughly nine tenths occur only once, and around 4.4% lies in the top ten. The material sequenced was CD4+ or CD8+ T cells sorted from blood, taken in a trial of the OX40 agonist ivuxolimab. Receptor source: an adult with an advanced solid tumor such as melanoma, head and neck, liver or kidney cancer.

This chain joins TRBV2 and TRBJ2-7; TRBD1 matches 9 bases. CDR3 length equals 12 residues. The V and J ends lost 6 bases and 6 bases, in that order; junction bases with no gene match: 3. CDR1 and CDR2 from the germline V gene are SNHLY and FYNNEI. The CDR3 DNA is TGTGCCAGCAGAGACAGGGGGGGCGAGCAGTACTTC. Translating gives CASRDRGGEQYF.

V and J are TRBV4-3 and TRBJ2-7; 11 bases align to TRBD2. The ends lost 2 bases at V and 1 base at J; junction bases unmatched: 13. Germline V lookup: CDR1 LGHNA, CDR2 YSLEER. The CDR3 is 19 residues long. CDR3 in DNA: TGCGCCAGCAGCCAAAGGGTTGTACCGGGACTAGCGGCTTCCTACGAGCAGTACTTC. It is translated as CASSQRVVPGLAASYEQYF.

CDR3 nucleotides: TGTGCCAGCAGCTTAGTCAGGGGGAGAGATCAGCCCCAGCATTTT. This gives the protein CASSLVRGRDQPQHF. The chain carries TRBV7-2 and TRBJ1-5; 7 nucleotides agree with TRBD1. CDR3 length equals 15 residues. J gave up 5 bases and V 1 base, and 5 bases lay outside the gene matches. Per germline, CDR1 SGHTA and CDR2 FQGNSA.

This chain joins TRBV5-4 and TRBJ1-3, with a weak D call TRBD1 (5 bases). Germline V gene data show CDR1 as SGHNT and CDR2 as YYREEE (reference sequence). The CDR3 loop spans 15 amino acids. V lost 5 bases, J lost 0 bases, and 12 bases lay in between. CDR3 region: CASSPGRLSGNTIYF. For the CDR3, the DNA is TGTGCCAGCAGTCCGGGACGCCTCTCTGGAAACACCATATATTTT.

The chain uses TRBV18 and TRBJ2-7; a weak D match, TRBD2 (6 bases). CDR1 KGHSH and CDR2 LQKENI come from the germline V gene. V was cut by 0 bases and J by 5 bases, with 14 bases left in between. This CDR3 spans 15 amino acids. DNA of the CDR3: TGTGCCAGCTCACCACCGGGAACTAGCTGGAACGAGCAGTACTTC. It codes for CASSPPGTSWNEQYF.

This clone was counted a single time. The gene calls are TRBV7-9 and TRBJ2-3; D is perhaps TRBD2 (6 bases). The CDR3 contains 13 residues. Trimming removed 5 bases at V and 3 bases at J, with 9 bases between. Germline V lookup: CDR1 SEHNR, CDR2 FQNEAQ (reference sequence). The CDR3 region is CASSRLGTDTQYF. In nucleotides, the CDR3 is TGTGCCAGCAGCCGACTAGGAACAGATACGCAGTATTTT.

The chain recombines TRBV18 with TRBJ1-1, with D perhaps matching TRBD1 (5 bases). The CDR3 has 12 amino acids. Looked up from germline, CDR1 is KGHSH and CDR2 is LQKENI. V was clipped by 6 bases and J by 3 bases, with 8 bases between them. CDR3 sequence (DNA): TGTGCCAGCTCCGACAGATACACTGAAGCTTTCTTT. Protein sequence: CASSDRYTEAFF.

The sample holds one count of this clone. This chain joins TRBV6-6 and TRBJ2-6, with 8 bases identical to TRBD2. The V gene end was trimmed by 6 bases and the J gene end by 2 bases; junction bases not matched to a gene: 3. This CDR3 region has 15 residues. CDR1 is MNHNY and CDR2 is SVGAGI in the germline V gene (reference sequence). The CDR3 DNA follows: TGTGCCAGCAGCCGAGCGGGAGCTGGGGCCAACGTCCTGACTTTC. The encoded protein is CASSRAGAGANVLTF.

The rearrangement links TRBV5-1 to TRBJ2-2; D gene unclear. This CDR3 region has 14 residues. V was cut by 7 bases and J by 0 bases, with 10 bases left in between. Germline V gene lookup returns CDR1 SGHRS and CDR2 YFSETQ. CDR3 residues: CASQPSANTGELFF. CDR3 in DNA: TGCGCCAGCCAGCCATCCGCGAACACCGGGGAGCTGTTTTTT. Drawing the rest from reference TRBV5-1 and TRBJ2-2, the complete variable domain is KAGVTQTPRYLIKTRGQQVTLSCSPISGHRSVSWYQQTPGQGLQFLFEYFSETQRNKGNFPGRFSGRQFSNSRSEMNVSTLELGDSALYLCASQPSANTGELFFGEGSRLTVL.

The CDR3 DNA is TGCGCCAGCAGCTTCCGGGACAGCTACACTGAAGCTTTCTTT. The encoded protein is CASSFRDSYTEAFF. This chain links TRBV5-1 with TRBJ1-1; TRBD1 matches 7 bases. After removal of 2 bases from V and 3 bases from J, the junction contained 4 bases not matched to a gene. This CDR3 region has 14 residues. Germline V CDR1 and CDR2: SGHRS, YFSETQ. Full variable domain (outside the CDR3, taken from reference TRBV5-1 and TRBJ1-1): KAGVTQTPRYLIKTRGQQVTLSCSPISGHRSVSWYQQTPGQGLQFLFEYFSETQRNKGNFPGRFSGRQFSNSRSEMNVSTLELGDSALYLCASSFRDSYTEAFFGQGTRLTVV.

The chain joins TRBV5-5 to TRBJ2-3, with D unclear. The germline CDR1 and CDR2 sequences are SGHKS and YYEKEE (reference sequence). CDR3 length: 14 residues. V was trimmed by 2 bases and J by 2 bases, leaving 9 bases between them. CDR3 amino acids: CASSLVRDTDTQYF. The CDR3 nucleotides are TGTGCCAGCAGCTTAGTTAGGGACACAGATACGCAGTATTTT.

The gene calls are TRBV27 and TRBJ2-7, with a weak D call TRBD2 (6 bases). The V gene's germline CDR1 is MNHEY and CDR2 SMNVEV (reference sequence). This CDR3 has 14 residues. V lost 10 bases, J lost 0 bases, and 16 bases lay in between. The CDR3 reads CATGRTMFSYEQYF. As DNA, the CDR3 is TGTGCCACAGGGAGGACGATGTTCTCCTACGAGCAGTACTTC.

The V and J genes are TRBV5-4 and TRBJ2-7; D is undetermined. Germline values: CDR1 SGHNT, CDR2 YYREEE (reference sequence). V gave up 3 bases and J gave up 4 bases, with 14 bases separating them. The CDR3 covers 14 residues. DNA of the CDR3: TGTGCCAGCAGCTACCGACCCAACCCGTACGAGCAGTACTTC. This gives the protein CASSYRPNPYEQYF. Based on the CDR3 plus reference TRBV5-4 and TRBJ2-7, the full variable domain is ETGVTQSPTHLIKTRGQQVTLRCSSQSGHNTVSWYQQALGQGPQFIFQYYREEENGRGNFPPRFSGLQFPNYSSELNVNALELDDSALYLCASSYRPNPYEQYFGPGTRLTVT.

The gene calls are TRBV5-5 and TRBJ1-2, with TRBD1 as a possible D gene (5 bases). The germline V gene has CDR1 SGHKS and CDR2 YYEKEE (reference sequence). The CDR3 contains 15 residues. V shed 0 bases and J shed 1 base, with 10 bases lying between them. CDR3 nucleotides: TGTGCCAGCAGCTTGGCAGGGAGCCGTAACTATGGCTACACCTTC. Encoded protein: CASSLAGSRNYGYTF.

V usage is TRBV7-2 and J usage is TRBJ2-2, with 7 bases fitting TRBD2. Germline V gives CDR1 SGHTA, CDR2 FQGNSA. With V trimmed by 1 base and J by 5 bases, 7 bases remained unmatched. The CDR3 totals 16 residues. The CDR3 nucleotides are TGTGCCAGCAGCTTAGTGGGAGGGCGCGGGACCGGGGAGCTGTTTTTT. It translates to CASSLVGGRGTGELFF.

The CDR3 coding sequence is TGTGCCAGCAGCTTAAGGGGTCCCGGGACAAAAGCTTTCTTT. This encodes CASSLRGPGTKAFF. The gene calls are TRBV7-2 and TRBJ1-1; D might be TRBD1 (6 bases). The germline V and J ends were trimmed by 2 bases and 9 bases, with 16 bases remaining between them. Germline loops: CDR1 SGHTA, CDR2 FQGNSA. The CDR3 has 14 residues.

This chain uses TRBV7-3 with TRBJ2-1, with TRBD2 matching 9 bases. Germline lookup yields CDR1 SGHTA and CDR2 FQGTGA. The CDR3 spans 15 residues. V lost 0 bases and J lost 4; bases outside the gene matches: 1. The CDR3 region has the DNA TGTGCCAGCAGCTTAACGCGGGAGGGTTACAATGAGCAGTTCTTC. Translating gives CASSLTREGYNEQFF. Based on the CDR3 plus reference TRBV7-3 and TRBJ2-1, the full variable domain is GAGVSQTPSNKVTEKGKYVELRCDPISGHTALYWYRQSLGQGPEFLIYFQGTGAADDSGLPNDRFFAVRPEGSVSTLKIQRTERGDSAVYLCASSLTREGYNEQFFGPGTRLTVL.

Here the CDR3 DNA reads TGTGCCAGCAACCGGGACCGTGGGACCGGGGAGCTGTTTTTT. It codes for CASNRDRGTGELFF. J is TRBJ2-2 and V is TRBV11-3, with D possibly called TRBD1 or TRBD2 (5 bases each). From germline, CDR1 is SGHNT and CDR2 YENEEA. Between the trimmed V and J ends, which lost 7 bases and 5 bases, there was a span of 14 bases. This CDR3 spans 14 amino acids.

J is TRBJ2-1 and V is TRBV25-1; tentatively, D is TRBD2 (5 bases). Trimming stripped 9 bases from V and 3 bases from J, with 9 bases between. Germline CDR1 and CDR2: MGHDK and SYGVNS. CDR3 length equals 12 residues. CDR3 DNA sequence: TGTGCCAGTCGAAGCGGCTACAATGAGCAGTTCTTC. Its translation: CASRSGYNEQFF.

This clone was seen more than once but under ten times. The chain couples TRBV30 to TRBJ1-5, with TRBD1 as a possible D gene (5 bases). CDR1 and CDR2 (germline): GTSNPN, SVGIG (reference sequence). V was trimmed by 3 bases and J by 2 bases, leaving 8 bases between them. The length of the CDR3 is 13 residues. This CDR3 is CAWRGRGNQPQHF. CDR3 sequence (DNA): TGTGCCTGGAGGGGGCGAGGCAATCAGCCCCAGCATTTT.

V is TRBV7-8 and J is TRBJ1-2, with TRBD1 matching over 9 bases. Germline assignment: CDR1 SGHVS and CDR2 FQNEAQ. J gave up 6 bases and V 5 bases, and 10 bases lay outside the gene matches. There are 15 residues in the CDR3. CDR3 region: CASSGLRDRAHGYTF. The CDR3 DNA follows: TGTGCCAGCAGCGGACTGCGGGACAGGGCTCATGGCTACACCTTC.

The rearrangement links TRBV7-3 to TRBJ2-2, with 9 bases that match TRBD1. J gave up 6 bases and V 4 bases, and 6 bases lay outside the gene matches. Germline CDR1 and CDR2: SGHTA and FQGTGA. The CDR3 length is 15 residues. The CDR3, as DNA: TGTGCCAGCAGCTGGGGACAGGGTGGTGCCGGGGAGCTGTTTTTT. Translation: CASSWGQGGAGELFF. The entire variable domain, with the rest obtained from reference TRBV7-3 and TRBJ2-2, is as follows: GAGVSQTPSNKVTEKGKYVELRCDPISGHTALYWYRQSLGQGPEFLIYFQGTGAADDSGLPNDRFFAVRPEGSVSTLKIQRTERGDSAVYLCASSWGQGGAGELFFGEGSRLTVL.

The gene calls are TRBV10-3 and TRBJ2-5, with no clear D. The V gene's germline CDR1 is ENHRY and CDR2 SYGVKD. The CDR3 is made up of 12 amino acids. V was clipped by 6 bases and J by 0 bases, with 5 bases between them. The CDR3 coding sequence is TGTGCCATCAGCCCCAACCAAGAGACCCAGTACTTC. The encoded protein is CAISPNQETQYF.

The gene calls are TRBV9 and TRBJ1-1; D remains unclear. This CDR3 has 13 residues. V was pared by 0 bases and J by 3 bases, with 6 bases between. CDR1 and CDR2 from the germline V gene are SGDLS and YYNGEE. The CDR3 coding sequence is TGTGCCAGCAGCGTAGGAGGAGACACTGAAGCTTTCTTT. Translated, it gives CASSVGGDTEAFF.

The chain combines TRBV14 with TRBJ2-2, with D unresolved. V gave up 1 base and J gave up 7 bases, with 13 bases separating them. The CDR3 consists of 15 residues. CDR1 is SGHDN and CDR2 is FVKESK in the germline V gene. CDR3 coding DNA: TGTGCCAGCAGCCAAGTACTTACCAACGGCGGGGAGCTGTTTTTT. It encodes CASSQVLTNGGELFF.

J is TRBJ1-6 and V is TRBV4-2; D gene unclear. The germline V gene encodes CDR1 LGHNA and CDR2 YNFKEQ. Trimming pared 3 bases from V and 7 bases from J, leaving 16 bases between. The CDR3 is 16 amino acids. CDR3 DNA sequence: TGTGCCAGCAGCCAGAACCCCGAGGCGAGAAATTCACCCCTCCACTTT. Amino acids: CASSQNPEARNSPLHF.

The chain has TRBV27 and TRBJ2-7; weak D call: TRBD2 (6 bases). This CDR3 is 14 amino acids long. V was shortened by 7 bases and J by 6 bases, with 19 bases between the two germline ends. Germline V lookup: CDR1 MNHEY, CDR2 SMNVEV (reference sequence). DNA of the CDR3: TGTGCCAGCACAGTCCGGAGGGGAGAAGGCGAGCAGTACTTC. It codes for CASTVRRGEGEQYF.

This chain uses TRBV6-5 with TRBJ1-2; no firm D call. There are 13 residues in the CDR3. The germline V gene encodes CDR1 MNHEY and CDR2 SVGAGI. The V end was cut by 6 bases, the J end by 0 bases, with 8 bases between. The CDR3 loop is CASRQRANYGYTF. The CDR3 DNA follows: TGTGCCAGCAGGCAGAGAGCTAACTATGGCTACACCTTC.

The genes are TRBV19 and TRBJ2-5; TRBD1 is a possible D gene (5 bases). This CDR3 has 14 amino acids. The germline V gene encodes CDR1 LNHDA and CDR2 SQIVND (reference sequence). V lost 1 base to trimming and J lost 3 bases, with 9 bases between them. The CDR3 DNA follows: TGTGCCAGTAGTATAGGGCAGGGAAAAGAGACCCAGTACTTC. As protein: CASSIGQGKETQYF.

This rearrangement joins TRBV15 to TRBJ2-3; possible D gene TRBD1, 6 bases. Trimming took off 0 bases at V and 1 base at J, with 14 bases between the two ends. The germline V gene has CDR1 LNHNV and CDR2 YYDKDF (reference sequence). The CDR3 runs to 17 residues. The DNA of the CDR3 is TGTGCCACCAGCAGAGAAGGAACGGGACACCGCACAGATACGCAGTATTTT. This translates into CATSREGTGHRTDTQYF.

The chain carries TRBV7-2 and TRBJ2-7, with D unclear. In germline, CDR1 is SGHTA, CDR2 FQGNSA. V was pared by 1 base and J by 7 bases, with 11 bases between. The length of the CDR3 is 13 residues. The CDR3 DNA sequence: TGTGCCAGCAGCTTAGGGTCCCGAGAAGAGCAGTACTTC. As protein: CASSLGSREEQYF.

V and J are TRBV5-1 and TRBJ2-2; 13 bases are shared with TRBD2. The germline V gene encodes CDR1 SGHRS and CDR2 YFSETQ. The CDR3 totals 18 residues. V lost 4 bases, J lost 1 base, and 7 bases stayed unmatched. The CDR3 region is CASSIGLAGAKNTGELFF. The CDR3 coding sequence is TGCGCCAGCAGCATCGGACTAGCGGGAGCCAAGAACACCGGGGAGCTGTTTTTT. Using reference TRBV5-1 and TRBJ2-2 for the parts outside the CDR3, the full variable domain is KAGVTQTPRYLIKTRGQQVTLSCSPISGHRSVSWYQQTPGQGLQFLFEYFSETQRNKGNFPGRFSGRQFSNSRSEMNVSTLELGDSALYLCASSIGLAGAKNTGELFFGEGSRLTVL.